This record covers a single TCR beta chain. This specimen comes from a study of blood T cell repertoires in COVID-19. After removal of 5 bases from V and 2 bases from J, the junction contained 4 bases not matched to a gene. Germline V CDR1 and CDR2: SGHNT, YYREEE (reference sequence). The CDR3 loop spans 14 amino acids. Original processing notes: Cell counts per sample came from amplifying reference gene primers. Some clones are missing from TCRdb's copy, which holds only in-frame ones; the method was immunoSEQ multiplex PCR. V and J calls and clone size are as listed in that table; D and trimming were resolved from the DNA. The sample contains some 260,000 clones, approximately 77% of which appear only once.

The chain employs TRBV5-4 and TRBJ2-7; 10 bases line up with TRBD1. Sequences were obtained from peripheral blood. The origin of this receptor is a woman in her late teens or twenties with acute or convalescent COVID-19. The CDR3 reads CASSRTGGTYEQYF. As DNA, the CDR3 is TGTGCCAGCAGTAGGACAGGGGGTACCTACGAGCAGTACTTC.